A selection of T cell receptor beta chains follows, all from one sample in a study of shared clonotypes between healthy human individuals. The assay was immunoSEQ multiplex PCR, and TCRdb's table has in-frame clones only and misses some. The table shows around 1.4 million clones, with approximately 98.5% occurring only once. The sequenced material came from naive CD4+ T cells sorted from blood. The receptors stem from a young man in good health. CDR3s include the opening cysteine and the closing phenylalanine or tryptophan. The D gene is left open where the match is weak. Clone sizes are given selectively: once, few, many, or a class where the clone is expanded.

j_call d_call v_call clone_size cdr3_nt cdr3_aa
TRBJ2-3 . TRBV2 once TGTGCCAGCAGAAGGATACAGGATTCGAGAGATACGCAGTATTTT CASRRIQDSRDTQYF
TRBJ2-1 . TRBV4-3 . TGCGCCAGCAGCCAAGGGATCTCCAATGAGCAGTTCTTC CASSQGISNEQFF
TRBJ2-1 . TRBV11-3 . TGTGCCAGCAGCGCAGGAGGGGCGGTGAATGAGCAGTTCTTC CASSAGGAVNEQFF
TRBJ2-7 TRBD2 TRBV18 once TGTGCCAGCTCCGTCTTAGGACTAGCGGGAGGACACGAGCAGTACTTC CASSVLGLAGGHEQYF
TRBJ1-4 . TRBV5-1 . TGCGCCAGCAGCTTGACCCCGGGACTTCGGGATGAAAAACTGTTTTTT CASSLTPGLRDEKLFF
TRBJ2-2 TRBD1 TRBV11-3 . TGTGCCAGCAGCAAACAGGGGGCGCAGAACACCGGGGAGCTGTTTTTT CASSKQGAQNTGELFF
TRBJ2-1 . TRBV5-1 . TGCGCCAGCAGCTCCCAGGGGTCCTACAATGAGCAGTTCTTC CASSSQGSYNEQFF
TRBJ2-7 . TRBV14 once TGTGCCAGCAGCCATCTACGGGACCTAGAAGAGCAGTACTTC CASSHLRDLEEQYF
TRBJ1-1 . TRBV7-9 once TGTGCCAGCAGCCCCTTGGGGCAGCCGAACACTGAAGCTTTCTTT CASSPLGQPNTEAFF
TRBJ2-1 . TRBV5-1 . TGCGCCAGCAACTTCGGTTTAGTCGGGAATGAGCAGTTCTTC CASNFGLVGNEQFF
TRBJ2-1 TRBD2 TRBV5-4 . TGTGCCAGCAGCTCAGGGACTAGCGGGAATCGGAATGAGCAGTTCTTC CASSSGTSGNRNEQFF
TRBJ1-1 . TRBV21-1 . TGTGCCAGCAGCCTCAACCGGGGCCGGGCGCGGGCTTTCTTT CASSLNRGRARAFF
TRBJ2-2 . TRBV9 . TGTGCCAGCAGCGTAGTGTCTGGCACCGGGGAGCTGTTTTTT CASSVVSGTGELFF
TRBJ2-3 . TRBV6-1 once TGTGCCAGCAAGATAGGCACAGATACGCAGTATTTT CASKIGTDTQYF
TRBJ2-1 TRBD2 TRBV29-1 . TGCAGCGTTGAACGGCTAGCGGGCTTCTCCTACAATGAGCAGTTCTTC CSVERLAGFSYNEQFF
TRBJ1-5 . TRBV5-1 once TGCGCCAGCAGTCTCGAACCGACAGTTGGGCAGCCCCAGCATTTT CASSLEPTVGQPQHF
TRBJ2-5 TRBD1 TRBV18 . TGTGCCAGCTCACCACCGACAGGGGGCGGGGAGACCCAGTACTTC CASSPPTGGGETQYF
TRBJ2-1 . TRBV5-4 once TGTGCCAGCAGCTTGGGGGGCGGGCCTACCTACAATGAGCAGTTCTTC CASSLGGGPTYNEQFF
TRBJ2-2 . TRBV18 . TGTGCCAGCTCAGTACAGGGTTCCGCGAACACCGGGGAGCTGTTTTTT CASSVQGSANTGELFF
TRBJ2-3 . TRBV18 once TGTGCCAGCTCCTGGAGGGCAGATACGCAGTATTTT CASSWRADTQYF
TRBJ2-7 . TRBV29-1 . TGCAGCGCCGGGGGCGCCTACGAGCAGTACTTC CSAGGAYEQYF
TRBJ2-1 TRBD2 TRBV18 once TGTGCCAGCTCACCACGAGCGGGAGCGGTAAATGAGCAGTTCTTC CASSPRAGAVNEQFF
TRBJ2-2 . TRBV11-2 . TGTGCCAGCAGCCCATCAGGTATCTACACCGGGGAGCTGTTTTTT CASSPSGIYTGELFF
TRBJ2-1 . TRBV7-9 . TGTGCCAGCCGGCTTAATGAGCAGTTCTTC CASRLNEQFF
TRBJ2-1 . TRBV9 . TGTGCCAGCACGGTGATGGGCGGAACCTTAAATGAGCAGTTCTTC CASTVMGGTLNEQFF
TRBJ2-3 . TRBV4-1 once TGCGCCAGCAGCCAAACTTTCACAACTAGCACAGATACGCAGTATTTT CASSQTFTTSTDTQYF
TRBJ2-1 . TRBV10-2 once TGCGCCAGCAGTGAACCGCCCCTTTTGGATGAGCAGTTCTTC CASSEPPLLDEQFF
TRBJ1-2 . TRBV29-1 . TGCAGCGTTGTTGTCCGCGGCCGGTCGGACTATGGCTACACCTTC CSVVVRGRSDYGYTF
TRBJ2-1 TRBD2 TRBV7-2 . TGTGCCAGCAGCCGCGGGACTAGCCGATCCAATGAGCAGTTCTTC CASSRGTSRSNEQFF
TRBJ2-3 TRBD1 TRBV19 once TGTGCCAGTAGGGGACAGGCCAACACAGATACGCAGTATTTT CASRGQANTDTQYF
TRBJ1-2 . TRBV2 . TGTGCCAGCAGTGAAATTCGGACGGGGAGATATGGCTACACCTTC CASSEIRTGRYGYTF